A single sample is the source of the 25 T cell receptor beta chains below, sequenced in a study of shared clonotypes between healthy human individuals. The data were produced by immunoSEQ multiplex PCR, yet TCRdb's version contains in-frame clones alone and is incomplete. The sample holds around 2.1 million clones; more than 85% are singletons and the top ten take 1.5% to 2%. Naive CD8 cells comprised CD45RO-negative, CCR7-positively selected cells, excluding terminally differentiated effector memory CD45RA+ cells. The specimen was naive CD8+ T cells from PBMCs. The receptors were gathered from a man aged 18 to 30 in good health. Some clones in this sample may be carry-over from other donors' samples.

The chain carries TRBV4-3 and TRBJ2-7, with 15 bases identical to TRBD2. Germline V gene sequence: CDR1 LGHNA, CDR2 YSLEER. Trimming removed 4 bases from V and 3 bases from J; junction bases left unmatched: 7. This CDR3 spans 17 amino acids. CDR3 nucleotides: TGCGCCAGCAGCCCGGGACTAGCGGGAGGAGAGCACTACGAGCAGTACTTC. Translating it yields CASSPGLAGGEHYEQYF.

The chain joins TRBV6-5 to TRBJ2-2; D unclear. The CDR3 extends over 12 amino acids. The V gene lost 1 base and the J gene lost 6 bases, with 3 bases spanning the gap. CDR1 and CDR2 from the germline V gene are MNHEY and SVGAGI. In nucleotides, the CDR3 is TGTGCCAGCAGTTACTACCCCGGGGAGCTGTTTTTT. Its translation: CASSYYPGELFF.

The chain combines TRBV5-6 with TRBJ2-1; tentatively, D is TRBD1 (6 bases). V was clipped by 1 base and J by 8 bases, with 16 bases between them. The CDR3 runs to 15 residues. Germline CDR1 reads SGHDT; CDR2 reads YYEEEE. The CDR3 loop is CASSLRAGAGDEQFF. CDR3 nucleotide sequence: TGTGCCAGCAGCTTGAGGGCGGGTGCAGGGGATGAGCAGTTCTTC. Drawing the rest from reference TRBV5-6 and TRBJ2-1, the complete variable domain is DAGVTQSPTHLIKTRGQQVTLRCSPKSGHDTVSWYQQALGQGPQFIFQYYEEEERQRGNFPDRFSGHQFPNYSSELNVNALLLGDSALYLCASSLRAGAGDEQFFGPGTRLTVL.

The rearrangement joins TRBV9 to TRBJ2-1; 8 bases line up with TRBD1. V shed 0 bases, J shed 9 bases, and the junction held 8 bases outside the gene matches. Germline V gives CDR1 SGDLS, CDR2 YYNGEE. The CDR3 contains 15 residues. Written as DNA, the CDR3 is TGTGCCAGCAGCGTAGAGGGTGCTCAGGGGGCTGAGCAGTTCTTC. Translated, it gives CASSVEGAQGAEQFF.

This rearrangement joins TRBV6-1 to TRBJ2-7; TRBD1 agrees at 12 bases. After removal of 2 bases from V and 6 bases from J, the junction contained 14 bases not matched to a gene. The CDR3 spans 18 residues. Germline V gene lookup returns CDR1 MNHNS and CDR2 SASEGT. CDR3 sequence reads: CASSERGQGASSLSEQYF. The CDR3 DNA reads as TGTGCCAGCAGTGAAAGGGGACAGGGGGCATCATCTTTGAGCGAGCAGTACTTC.

The V gene is TRBV4-3, the J gene TRBJ2-1; 11 bases are shared with TRBD2. Germline CDR1 is LGHNA and CDR2 is YSLEER. The V segment lost 4 bases and the J segment 2 bases; nucleotides outside the gene matches: 4. The CDR3 length is 16 residues. The CDR3 sequence is CASSPGTSGAYNEQFF. In nucleotides, the CDR3 is TGCGCCAGCAGCCCGGGGACTAGCGGCGCCTACAATGAGCAGTTCTTC.

This chain links TRBV6-1 with TRBJ1-4, with a weak D call TRBD1 (6 bases). Trimming shortened V by 2 bases and J by 8 bases, and 12 bases separated the two germline ends. Germline CDR1 MNHNS, CDR2 SASEGT. The CDR3 sequence is 14 residues long. This CDR3 reads CASSEWGAGEKLFF. The CDR3 bases are TGTGCCAGCAGTGAATGGGGGGCGGGAGAAAAACTGTTTTTT.

This clone was detected once. The V and J genes are TRBV7-9 and TRBJ1-3; possibly TRBD1 for D (5 bases). Germline V gene lookup returns CDR1 SEHNR and CDR2 FQNEAQ (reference sequence). CDR3 length equals 18 residues. Trimming shortened V by 4 bases and J by 4 bases, and 23 bases separated the two germline ends. The chain's CDR3 is CASSSTTRQGVVGNTIYF. The CDR3 region has the DNA TGTGCCAGCAGCTCCACGACCCGGCAGGGAGTAGTAGGAAACACCATATATTTT. Using reference TRBV7-9 and TRBJ1-3 for the parts outside the CDR3, the full variable domain is DTGVSQNPRHKITKRGQNVTFRCDPISEHNRLYWYRQTLGQGPEFLTYFQNEAQLEKSRLLSDRFSAERPKGSFSTLEIQRTEQGDSAMYLCASSSTTRQGVVGNTIYFGEGSWLTVV.

The chain has TRBV7-8 and TRBJ1-1, with unresolved D. V lost 5 bases to trimming and J lost 3 bases, with 16 bases between them. Per the germline V gene, CDR1 is SGHVS and CDR2 is FQNEAQ. The CDR3 totals 15 residues. CDR3 sequence reads: CASSPTFGRHTEAFF. CDR3 bases: TGTGCCAGCAGCCCTACTTTTGGGAGGCACACTGAAGCTTTCTTT.

The rearrangement joins TRBV9 to TRBJ1-5; perhaps TRBD1 as D (6 bases). The CDR3 spans 15 residues. The germline V gene encodes CDR1 SGDLS and CDR2 YYNGEE. Trimming took off 4 bases at V and 0 bases at J, with 11 bases between the two ends. Written as DNA, the CDR3 is TGTGCCAGCAGCCCCCAGGGGTCTAGCAATCAGCCCCAGCATTTT. It codes for CASSPQGSSNQPQHF.

This chain joins TRBV7-9 and TRBJ2-7, with a tentative D call TRBD1 (5 bases). The V end was cut by 7 bases, the J end by 6 bases, with 10 bases between. The germline V gene has CDR1 SEHNR and CDR2 FQNEAQ (reference sequence). The CDR3 totals 11 residues. CDR3 sequence: CASIGVGEQYF. The CDR3 DNA sequence: TGTGCCAGCATAGGGGTGGGCGAGCAGTACTTC. Using reference TRBV7-9 and TRBJ2-7 for the parts outside the CDR3, the full variable domain is DTGVSQNPRHKITKRGQNVTFRCDPISEHNRLYWYRQTLGQGPEFLTYFQNEAQLEKSRLLSDRFSAERPKGSFSTLEIQRTEQGDSAMYLCASIGVGEQYFGPGTRLTVT.

The J gene is TRBJ1-1, the V gene TRBV6-5; maybe TRBD1 (6 bases). This CDR3 has 12 residues. Per the germline V gene, CDR1 is MNHEY and CDR2 is SVGAGI. Trimming pared 5 bases from V and 10 bases from J, leaving 14 bases between. The CDR3 loop is CASSTSGQRAFF. The DNA for the CDR3 is TGTGCCAGCAGTACCTCCGGACAGAGAGCTTTCTTT.

The chain joins TRBV30 to TRBJ2-7; D might be TRBD1 (5 bases). The CDR3 has 13 amino acids. Trimming shortened V by 3 bases and J by 4 bases, and 13 bases separated the two germline ends. Germline CDR1 is GTSNPN and CDR2 is SVGIG (reference sequence). The chain's CDR3 is CAWRVQGTYEQYF. CDR3 bases: TGTGCCTGGAGGGTCCAGGGAACTTACGAGCAGTACTTC.

The chain is built from TRBV27 and TRBJ2-3; D might be TRBD1 (5 bases). The CDR3 length is 19 residues. Trimming shortened V by 5 bases and J by 0 bases, and 24 bases separated the two germline ends. Germline CDR1 MNHEY, CDR2 SMNVEV (reference sequence). CDR3 DNA sequence: TGTGCCAGCAGTACTCGAGCAGGGCTCGTCCCTGCTAGCACAGATACGCAGTATTTT. This translates into CASSTRAGLVPASTDTQYF.

The gene calls are TRBV2 and TRBJ2-1; 10 bases agree with TRBD2. Losses at the gene ends were 5 bases for V and 4 bases for J; bases not matched to a gene: 8. CDR3 size: 16 residues. CDR1 and CDR2 (germline): SNHLY, FYNNEI. In DNA, the CDR3 is TGTGCCAGCAGTCTCCGACTAGCGGGCCCTTACAATGAGCAGTTCTTC. Translating gives CASSLRLAGPYNEQFF.

Points on this clone: The same CDR3 also results from other DNA sequences found in this sample. The gene calls are TRBV19 and TRBJ1-1; 9 bases match TRBD1. The CDR3 runs 12 residues. Germline assignment: CDR1 LNHDA and CDR2 SQIVND (reference sequence). The ends lost 9 bases at V and 5 bases at J; junction bases unmatched: 4. The CDR3 loop reads CASKQGATEAFF. The CDR3 nucleotides are TGTGCCAGCAAACAGGGGGCGACTGAAGCTTTCTTT.

This chain uses TRBV6-6 with TRBJ2-2, with D hard to call. Per germline, CDR1 MNHNY and CDR2 SVGAGI (reference sequence). Trimming cost V 3 bases and J 6 bases, with 8 bases left between them. The CDR3 extends over 13 amino acids. The CDR3, as DNA: TGTGCCAGCAGTTATGGATCCCCCGGGGAGCTGTTTTTT. Residues: CASSYGSPGELFF.

Worth noting for this clone: This may be a read error, as it is one base from a much larger clone. Different DNA sequences within this sample yield the same CDR3. This chain connects TRBV27 to TRBJ1-5; 10 bases fit TRBD1. Germline values: CDR1 MNHEY, CDR2 SMNVEV (reference sequence). The length of the CDR3 is 14 residues. V shed 4 bases, J shed 4 bases, and the junction held 1 base outside the gene matches. CDR3 residues: CASSWTGGNQPQHF. Written as DNA, the CDR3 is TGTGCCAGCAGTTGGACAGGGGGGAATCAGCCCCAGCATTTT.

The gene calls are TRBV13 and TRBJ1-3; a possible D gene is TRBD1 (5 bases). The CDR3 sequence is 17 residues long. Trimming removed 11 bases from V and 0 bases from J, with 23 bases in between. CDR1 and CDR2 from the germline V gene are PRHDT and FYEKMQ (reference sequence). The CDR3 loop reads CAVGSWSRQYSGNTIYF. CDR3 bases: TGTGCCGTCGGGAGCTGGAGTCGACAGTACTCTGGAAACACCATATATTTT.

The V and J genes are TRBV7-9 and TRBJ2-2; perhaps TRBD1 as D (5 bases). CDR3 length: 15 amino acids. The germline V and J ends were trimmed by 5 bases and 0 bases, with 10 bases remaining between them. CDR1 and CDR2 (germline): SEHNR, FQNEAQ (reference sequence). CDR3 in amino acids: CASSGWGANTGELFF. The CDR3 coding sequence is TGTGCCAGCAGCGGCTGGGGCGCGAACACCGGGGAGCTGTTTTTT.

V gene TRBV28 combines with J gene TRBJ2-6; possible D gene TRBD1, 5 bases. Trimming took off 4 bases at V and 6 bases at J, with 13 bases between the two ends. The CDR3 is 15 residues long. Germline V CDR1 and CDR2: MDHEN, SYDVKM. This chain's CDR3 is CASSSTEWEANVLTF. The DNA of the CDR3 is TGTGCCAGCAGTTCGACAGAGTGGGAGGCCAACGTCCTGACTTTC.

The chain combines TRBV4-2 with TRBJ2-1, with 8 positions matching TRBD2. The CDR3 extends over 16 amino acids. From germline, CDR1 is LGHNA and CDR2 YNFKEQ. V lost 3 bases, J lost 8 bases, and 12 bases stayed unmatched. CDR3 bases: TGTGCCAGCAGCCATCTACTAGCGGCTGAGGAGGATGAGCAGTTCTTC. Translated: CASSHLLAAEEDEQFF.

This sequence joins TRBV16 and TRBJ2-1; 9 bases are shared with TRBD2. V shed 6 bases and J 2 bases; nucleotides not matched to a gene: 8. The CDR3 contains 16 residues. Per the germline V gene, CDR1 is KGHSY and CDR2 is FQNENV. CDR3 in amino acids: CASSPTLAGTYNEQFF. In nucleotides, the CDR3 is TGTGCCAGCAGTCCGACCCTAGCGGGAACCTACAATGAGCAGTTCTTC.

As regards this clone: The identical CDR3 is also encoded by other nucleotide sequences in the sample. The chain uses TRBV5-8 and TRBJ2-1; 12 bases match TRBD2. CDR1 and CDR2 from the germline V gene are SGHTS and YDEGEE. CDR3 length: 15 residues. V gave up 3 bases and J gave up 3 bases; unmatched junction bases: 1. The CDR3 nucleotides are TGTGCCAGCAGCTCGGGACTAGCGGGCTACAATGAGCAGTTCTTC. Its protein is CASSSGLAGYNEQFF.

The chain uses TRBV5-6 and TRBJ1-2; D is unresolved. Germline V gene lookup returns CDR1 SGHDT and CDR2 YYEEEE. The CDR3 spans 15 residues. The V and J ends lost 2 bases and 2 bases respectively, with 13 bases between them. In nucleotides, the CDR3 is TGTGCCAGCAGCTTTCTCACCGAAGGAAACTATGGCTACACCTTC. Its protein is CASSFLTEGNYGYTF.